These T cell receptor beta chains were read from a single sample in a study of blood T cell repertoires in COVID-19. Assay used: immunoSEQ multiplex PCR; TCRdb lists only in-frame clones, some missing. The sample carries 110,000 to 150,000 clones, about three quarters recorded once. Sequenced: peripheral blood. Receptors originate from a woman in her fifties or sixties with acute or convalescent COVID-19. Each CDR3 is given with its conserved first and last residue. Each record gives: V gene, J gene, D gene, clone size, CDR3 protein. The D gene is left open where the match is weak. Clone size is stated in some rows and not others, as once, few, many or a class when expanded.

>TRBV10-3|TRBJ1-1|.|.
CAISSDRLNTEAFF
>TRBV6-5|TRBJ1-2|TRBD1|.
CASSKSPGQGSHYTF
>TRBV5-4|TRBJ2-4|.|.
CASSQPGKNIQYF
>TRBV5-1|TRBJ1-5|TRBD1|.
CASSLGTGTTQPQHF
>TRBV13|TRBJ1-1|.|.
CASSLVRNTEAFF
>TRBV5-4|TRBJ2-6|.|few
CASSLGGGTGANVLTF
>TRBV7-9|TRBJ1-4|.|.
CASSPGGGGGEKLFF
>TRBV3-1/TRBV3-2|TRBJ2-7|.|.
CASSHRTADYEQYF
>TRBV14|TRBJ2-7|TRBD2|.
CASSHRGGTSEQYF
>TRBV4-1|TRBJ2-3|.|.
CASSQEWHSLTDTQYF
>TRBV13|TRBJ2-7|.|.
CASSLRGREQYF
>TRBV7-9|TRBJ1-6|.|.
CASSLERYNSPLHF
>TRBV5-6|TRBJ2-1|TRBD2|.
CASSSWGTMGNEQFF
>TRBV3-1/TRBV3-2|TRBJ2-3|TRBD2|.
CASSQDMAGLGLAADTQYF
>TRBV27|TRBJ2-1|TRBD2|.
CASSKSGTSGIRLSEQFF